Following are 14 T cell receptor delta chains from one sample sequenced in a study of γδ T cells in repeated Plasmodium falciparum infection. Bulk repertoires came from Vgamma9/Vdelta2+ or Vdelta2-negative gammadelta T cells flow-sorted from PBMC. TCRdb used CATT to re-call clones from the multiplex PCR reads. The data hold around 82,000 delta-chain clones, with approximately 1.5% observed a single time. The sample consisted of gamma-delta T cells from blood. These receptors originate from a pool of human donors (malaria-infected and uninfected, not separated).

This clone was seen many times. The chain is built from TRDV1 and TRDJ2; 12 bases line up with TRDD3. Germline CDR1 and CDR2: TSWWSYY and QGS. The CDR3 totals 25 residues. The J segment lost 1 base and the V segment lost 3 bases, leaving 27 bases of the junction unmatched. The CDR3 loop reads CALGDPPDPLTGGYPATILTAQLFF. CDR3 bases: TGTGCTCTTGGGGATCCACCCGACCCCCTTACTGGGGGATACCCTGCAACCATTTTGACAGCACAACTCTTCTTT.

This clone came up a few times. The protein TCRdb gives is from a much larger clone and does not agree with this DNA's translation at residue 11, likely a read error; the protein shown here comes from the DNA. This chain uses TRDV3 with TRDJ1, with 9 positions matching TRDD3. The J gene comes from matching the DNA to germline here; TCRdb lacks it. Trimming removed 3 bases from V and 6 bases from J; junction bases left unmatched: 14. Germline-derived CDR1 and CDR2 are TVYSNPD and GDNSRS (reference sequence). This CDR3 contains 15 residues. CDR3 coding DNA: TGTGCCTTCGTAGCCCAGGGGGGATACCGCAATAAACTCATCTTT. Amino acids: CAFVAQGGYRNKLIF.

There are a few counts of this clone. TCRdb shows a much larger clone's protein in place of this DNA's translation, and the two differ at residue 16, likely through a read error; the protein shown is translated from the DNA. The V gene reported is TRDV1; the J gene is uncalled; the table calls TRDD3, which could not be checked here. The germline V gene encodes CDR1 TSWWSYY and CDR2 QGS. The CDR3 contains 18 residues. The CDR3 is CALGELELGDLYTDKPIF. The CDR3 DNA reads TGTGCTCTTGGGGAACTAGAACTGGGGGATTTATACACCGATAAACCCATCTTT.

Concerning this clone itself: The protein TCRdb gives is from a much larger clone and does not agree with this DNA's translation at residue 12, likely a read error; the protein shown here comes from the DNA. CDR3 bases: TGTGCTCTTGGGGAACTAGGGACGCACTGGGGGGTATTTAGGCCTCATCCTTTACCTTACACCGATAAACTCATCTTT. Its translation: CALGELGTHWGVFRPHPLPYTDKLIF. The chain uses TRDV1 and TRDJ1, with TRDD3 matching 8 bases. Germline matching of the DNA provided the J gene here, since TCRdb leaves it blank. This CDR3 is 26 amino acids long. The J segment lost 0 bases and the V segment lost 0 bases, leaving 33 bases of the junction unmatched. CDR1 is TSWWSYY and CDR2 is QGS in the germline V gene.

This clone was seen a handful of times. This DNA translates differently at residue 7 from the TCRdb protein, which is that of a much larger clone; a read error is likely, and the protein shown is the DNA's own translation. V is TRDV1 and J is TRDJ1, with 10 positions matching TRDD3. The J gene, not given by TCRdb, was assigned here from a germline match of the nucleotide sequence. Looked up from germline, CDR1 is TSWWSYY and CDR2 is QGS. The CDR3 contains 16 residues. The V gene end was trimmed by 8 bases and the J gene end by 5 bases; junction bases not matched to a gene: 14. CDR3: CALTFPHWGISDKLIF. The CDR3 coding sequence is TGTGCTCTTACATTCCCGCACTGGGGGATCTCAGATAAACTCATCTTT.

This clone was seen more than once but under ten times. TCRdb records a much larger clone's protein for this DNA, with a difference at residue 15 that likely arises from a read error; the protein given is the translation of the DNA. The V gene is TRDV1, the J gene TRDJ1; D is uncertain. CDR1 is TSWWSYY and CDR2 is QGS in the germline V gene. Trimming took 1 base from V and 1 from J, leaving 28 bases between them. The CDR3 contains 21 residues. In DNA, the CDR3 is TGTGCTCTTGGGGAACGCCTTGAGAACTTACTGAGCCCTTATTGCACCGATAAACTCATCTTT. Translating gives CALGERLENLLSPYCTDKLIF.

In its sample, this clone was seen many times. TCRdb assigns this DNA the protein of a much larger clone, which departs from its translation at residue 6; this likely reflects a read error, and the protein shown comes from translating the DNA. The CDR3 DNA follows: TGTGCCTGTGACACCGCTTCAGGGACCGATAAACTCATCTTT. Amino acid sequence: CACDTASGTDKLIF. This chain uses TRDV2 with TRDJ1; D is ambiguous. The J gene is not listed in TCRdb, so it was assigned here from a DNA match to germline. The CDR3 covers 14 residues. The germline V and J ends were trimmed by 0 bases and 2 bases, with 9 bases remaining between them. From germline, CDR1 is GEAIGNYY and CDR2 EKD.

A word on this clone: Translating this DNA gives a protein that differs at residue 15 from the TCRdb one, which belongs to a much larger clone; a read error is likely, and the protein shown is this translation. The chain combines TRDV1 with TRDJ1; 13 bases are shared with TRDD3. Here the J gene came from matching the DNA to germline, since TCRdb omits it. CDR1 TSWWSYY and CDR2 QGS come from the germline V gene. The CDR3 loop spans 21 amino acids. V shed 4 bases, J shed 3 bases, and the junction held 20 bases outside the gene matches. CDR3 in amino acids: CALGGPFPPSTGGYVPDKLIF. The CDR3 nucleotides are TGTGCTCTTGGGGGTCCGTTCCCTCCCAGTACTGGGGGATACGTTCCCGATAAACTCATCTTT.

The V gene is uncalled and the J gene is TRDJ1; the table's D call, TRDD3, has no DNA check behind it. CDR3 size: 20 residues. CDR3 in DNA: TGTGCTCTTGGGTCCCCAACCTTCGACCTTCTGGGGGATATCCTCGATAAACTCATCTTT. As protein: CALGSPTFDLLGDILDKLIF.

This clone came up a few times. This is likely an artifact of a read error, given a far larger clone one base away. Other DNA sequences in this specimen translate into the identical CDR3. V usage is TRDV2 and J usage is TRDJ1; D might be TRDD3 (5 bases). Since TCRdb gives no J gene, matching the DNA to germline was used here to assign it. This CDR3 has 17 amino acids. From germline, CDR1 is GEAIGNYY and CDR2 EKD. V dropped 3 bases and J dropped 0 bases, with 19 bases sitting between them. The chain's CDR3 is CACDAIGGFKYTDKLIF. CDR3 bases: TGTGCCTGTGACGCGATCGGGGGGTTTAAGTACACCGATAAACTCATCTTT.

There are many counts of this clone. This chain uses TRDV1 with TRDJ1; TRDD3 might be the D (5 bases). Germline V gives CDR1 TSWWSYY, CDR2 QGS. V was cut by 1 base and J by 4 bases, with 16 bases left in between. CDR3 length: 16 amino acids. The DNA for the CDR3 is TGTGCTCTTGGGGAACGATCCCTGTGGGATGGCGATAAACTCATCTTT. Encoded protein: CALGERSLWDGDKLIF.

Comments on this clone: This DNA's translation and the protein TCRdb lists, from a much larger clone, do not match at residue 17, likely due to a read error; the protein shown is translated from the DNA. With the J gene uncalled, the V gene is TRDV2; the table's D call TRDD3 went unverified against the DNA. Germline V lookup: CDR1 GEAIGNYY, CDR2 EKD. The CDR3 totals 19 residues. The CDR3 DNA is TGTGCCTGTGACACCTTACTGGGGGTCTACTCCTGGGACACCCGACAGACGTTTTTC. Its protein is CACDTLLGVYSWDTRQTFF.

The table lists this clone with a few counts. TCRdb has a much larger clone's protein, which differs at residue 4 from the translation of this DNA, likely because of a read error; what is shown is the protein translated from the DNA. The CDR3 DNA reads as TGTGCCTGTGCGAGGAGAGCCGATACTGGGGGATACGCTCGAACCGATAAACTCATCTTT. Encoded protein: CACARRADTGGYARTDKLIF. V and J are TRDV2 and TRDJ1; TRDD3 matches at 13 bases. Germline matching of the DNA provided the J gene here, since TCRdb leaves it blank. Germline values: CDR1 GEAIGNYY, CDR2 EKD. The trim removed 5 bases at V and 2 bases at J, leaving 19 bases unmatched. The CDR3 runs 20 residues.

As regards this clone: A far larger clone is one nucleotide away, so this likely arose from a read error. The same CDR3 arises from other DNA sequences in this sample as well. The chain carries TRDV2 and TRDJ1; 8 nucleotides line up with TRDD3. The J gene comes from matching the DNA to germline here; TCRdb lacks it. Germline CDR1 reads GEAIGNYY; CDR2 reads EKD. The J segment lost 1 base and the V segment lost 3 bases, leaving 12 bases of the junction unmatched. The length of the CDR3 is 17 residues. In DNA form, the CDR3 reads TGTGCCTGTGACGGAAGGATCCCTGGGGGACCCACCGATAAACTCATCTTT. Its translation is CACDGRIPGGPTDKLIF.